This T cell receptor (beta chain) was retrieved from a study of blood T cells in healthy people across ages (dated by TCRdb to 2013 to 2016). About the study as a whole: In model experiments, template switching captured about one uniquely barcoded TCR beta cDNA molecule for every two T cells. Using deep sequencing normalized with unique cDNA molecular identifiers, the study measured how TCR beta repertoire diversity changes with age. Four age groups were formed from the donors: young (average approximately 16 years), middle-aged (approximately 41), aged (roughly 58) and long-lived (more than 75). To avoid experimental bias, donors of different ages were randomly spread across the sequencing lanes. For two donors (one aged 18 to 29 and one aged 80 or older), the study analyzed two additional independent replicas of 1 million unique cDNA reads from the same blood draw.

Note on this clonotype: It lacks a known antigen. No base-level quality is on record; no much larger clone is a single base apart.

The library was built by means of 5' RACE. TCRdb shows the sequencer as Illumina HiSeq 2500. A second PCR of about 6 to 11 cycles was run with a J-beta primer mix and a sample-barcoded 5' primer. A unique molecular identifier was introduced onto each TCR beta cDNA molecule by a template-switch 5' adaptor carrying 12 random nucleotides. At least 2.5 million CDR3-containing paired-end reads were obtained from each sample. The Mint cDNA synthesis kit, primed by a TRBC-specific oligonucleotide, was used to synthesize first-strand cDNA from all RNA. Following uracil-DNA glycosylase treatment, all cDNA underwent a first 18-cycle PCR with the universal primers M1SS and BC2_uni_R. Concerning the study's data processing: For normalization, 1 million high-quality reads were randomly selected from each sample, with every read carrying a distinct molecular identifier. Instead of being binned into consensus sequences, reads with shared molecular identifiers were discarded. CDR3 identification, clonotype clustering and error correction used MiTCR with a Q25 quality threshold and the strictest error-elimination algorithm. A nonparametric unseen species model using Euler transformation provided a lower-bound estimate of total TCR beta diversity. TCRdb reanalyzed the raw reads on its own, using fastp at Q25 for trimming and MiXCR for clone calling, and kept in-frame beta chains. Each entry merges the rows of one CDR3 protein and shows their most common DNA and genes. The V and J calls follow TCRdb's processing rather than the paper's. For this sample there are over 1,300,000 distinct CDR3 sequences; 45% to 70% appear just once. The leading ten clones occupy approximately 7% of the sample.

Broader findings and caveats from the paper: Because the CMV infection status of the donors was unknown, age-related changes in expanded clonotypes may potentially have been confounded. Estimates of total diversity based on one million sequenced T cells were considered lower bounds and underestimates. As age increased, observed TCR beta diversity per million T cells dropped in a roughly linear way, and a significant reduction was already evident by age 40. Observed TCR beta diversity correlated strongly with the percentage of naive T cells measured by flow cytometry. Compared with the aged group, more naive CD4+ T cells, fewer expanded clones and increased TCR diversity were shown by the long-lived group, suggesting age selection. Bulk unsorted PBMC profiling prevented conclusive comparison of naive and antigen-experienced compartments.

Via the germline V gene, CDR1 is MDHEN and CDR2 SYDVKM. Deletion took 4 bases off V and 8 bases off J, with a span of 17 bases between the germline ends. The CDR3 spans 14 residues, from the cysteine through the phenylalanine. The DNA shown is the 42-base CDR3, in frame from base 1. The roughly 39 donors, aged about 6 to 100 years, were systemically healthy Caucasian individuals from Russia. Each donor gave approximately 9.3 milliliters of peripheral blood, collected into EDTA-treated Vacutainer tubes. Ficoll-Paque density-gradient centrifugation was used to isolate PBMCs, with at least 6 million obtained per sample. Trizol reagent was used to extract total RNA from PBMCs, with at least 6 micrograms per sample. The percentages of naive CD45RAhigh/CD27high T cells were determined by flow cytometry on a PBMC aliquot from every donor.

The sequenced material came from blood. Recombination joined TRBV28 with TRBJ1-2; possibly the D gene is TRBD1, per 6 matching bases. The TCR was taken from a man aged 18-30 years in good health. CDR3 reads: CASSSGGGQVGYTF. The DNA is TGTGCCAGCAGTTCCGGGGGGGGCCAAGTGGGCTACACCTTC.